The source of this TCR beta chain is a study of T cells in Graves' hyperthyroidism and ophthalmopathy (dated by TCRdb to the late 2010s). Some background on the complete study: Peripheral blood samples were taken at the time of initial diagnosis, prior to any treatment. The paper reports TCR Vbeta CDR3 sequencing of about 140 peripheral blood samples: 43 ophthalmopathy, roughly 80 hyperthyroidism and roughly 17 progressor patients. Following sampling, methimazole starting at 30 mg daily was given to hyperthyroidism patients, and high-dose intravenous methylprednisolone was given to ophthalmopathy patients. In addition, the study compared T-cell repertoires in thyroid tissue and in blood from about six Graves' hyperthyroidism patients. Prospective prediction of ophthalmopathy was tested in an independent validation cohort consisting of 18 hyperthyroidism patients and some 17 patients who later progressed to ophthalmopathy. To identify TCR V-J signatures that set the groups apart, the researchers used a discovery cohort of more than 95 patients, made up of 43 with Graves' ophthalmopathy and 57 with stable Graves' hyperthyroidism. For training and testing, the roughly 100 patients in the discovery cohort were randomly divided in a 7:3 ratio. The full study reports these points: No statistical method was used to set the sample size in advance, and investigators knew the group allocation. A model built on a 13 V-J signature distinguished ophthalmopathy from stable hyperthyroidism, reaching about 88% sensitivity and 81.08% specificity in cross-validation and 80%/75% in testing. Most expanded thyroid clonotypes (frequency above 0.001) were also detected in blood, a finding suggesting that blood repertoires may reflect thyroid immune responses. In validation, the model predicted progression to ophthalmopathy with approximately 71% sensitivity and 72% to 75% specificity, a median of 6.5 months before onset.

To note about this clonotype: Its antigen is currently not known. Base qualities are not provided; no much larger clone lies one nucleotide away.

Stable Graves' hyperthyroidism was defined as no progression to ophthalmopathy during 18 months of follow-up. The hyperthyroidism patients were between 18 and 65 years old and newly diagnosed, with a disease duration of less than 2 months. Patients with uncontrolled infections, other autoimmune diseases, pregnancy or lactation were excluded. Diagnoses were established on the basis of clinical symptoms, serum thyroxine and TRAb, thyroid ultrasound, and orbital computed tomography. Ficoll-Paque density gradient centrifugation was used to isolate PBMCs from 8.5 to 10 ml of fresh peripheral blood. Trizol reagent was used to extract total RNA, and RNA quality was then checked on an Agilent 2100 Bioanalyzer. TCR beta CDR3 regions were amplified from RNA transcripts. The first round of RT-PCR for the TCR CDR3 was performed with the HTBI primer set and the Qiagen OneStep RT-PCR kit. Libraries were constructed in a second round of multiplex PCR, after which size selection and purification were performed. Libraries were sequenced paired-end with 100 bp reads on an Illumina HiSeq2000. In the source study's methods: Raw data were processed with SOAPnuke, discarding reads with adapters, uncalled bases, mean Phred below 15, or no exact constant-primer or identifier match. COPE v1.2.5 was used to merge high-quality paired reads, and clonotypes were defined as unique nucleotide sequences. Clonotypes were aligned to IMGT TRBV, TRBD and TRBJ reference segments using MiTCR v1.1. The analysis included only V-J combinations with a frequency above 0.0001, which together covered roughly 99% of the repertoires. The TCS score was defined as the ratio of F50 (clonal expansion) to E x V (chaos), calculated using BLOSUM62-based TCRdist between CDR3 peptides within each V-J. Welch's t-statistics and random forest reduced roughly 540 V-J features to roughly 13, which were used in a naive Bayes classifier (R e1071). TCRdb reworked the public reads: Q25 trimming with fastp, MiXCR clone assembly, productive beta chains retained. Rows are combined by CDR3 protein, so each entry shows the most common genes and DNA. The authors' filters were not applied to this entry. A total of 350,000 to 400,000 distinct CDR3 sequences appear in this sample, around 14% of them only once. Jointly, the top ten make up roughly 33% of the sample.

Sequencing used blood. This receptor was taken from a woman in her 30s with Graves' hyperthyroidism.

The CDR3 region has the sequence CSVVQGRTTGEQYF. Read as DNA, the sequence is TGCAGCGTTGTCCAGGGACGGACAACGGGGGAGCAGTACTTC. This chain joins TRBV29-1 to TRBJ2-7; the D region is possibly TRBD1 or TRBD2, each matching across 5 bases. V is pared back by 4 bases and J by 7 bases, with 20 bases lying between the germline termini. CDR1 SQVTM and CDR2 ANQGSEA are derived from the germline V gene. Measured from the cysteine to the phenylalanine, the CDR3 is 14 residues long. Only the CDR3 DNA is retained, 42 bases long and in frame from the first base.